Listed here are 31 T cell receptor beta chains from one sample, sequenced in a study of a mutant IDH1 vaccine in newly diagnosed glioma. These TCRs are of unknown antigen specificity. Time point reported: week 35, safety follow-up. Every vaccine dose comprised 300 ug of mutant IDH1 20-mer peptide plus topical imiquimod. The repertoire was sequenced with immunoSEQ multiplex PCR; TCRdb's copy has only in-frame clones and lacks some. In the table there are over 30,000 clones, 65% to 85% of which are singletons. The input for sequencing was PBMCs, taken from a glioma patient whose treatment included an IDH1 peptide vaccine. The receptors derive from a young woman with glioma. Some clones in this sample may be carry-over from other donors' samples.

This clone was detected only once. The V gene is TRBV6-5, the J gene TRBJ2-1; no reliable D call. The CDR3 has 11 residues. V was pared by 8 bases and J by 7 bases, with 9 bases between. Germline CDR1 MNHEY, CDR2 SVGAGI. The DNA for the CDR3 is TGTGCCAGCTTAAGTAGAAATGAGCAGTTCTTC. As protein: CASLSRNEQFF.

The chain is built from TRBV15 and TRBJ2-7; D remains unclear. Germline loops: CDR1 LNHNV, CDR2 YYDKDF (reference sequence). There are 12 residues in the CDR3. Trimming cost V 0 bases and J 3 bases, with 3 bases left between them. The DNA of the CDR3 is TGTGCCACCAGCAGAGATGACTACGAGCAGTACTTC. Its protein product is CATSRDDYEQYF.

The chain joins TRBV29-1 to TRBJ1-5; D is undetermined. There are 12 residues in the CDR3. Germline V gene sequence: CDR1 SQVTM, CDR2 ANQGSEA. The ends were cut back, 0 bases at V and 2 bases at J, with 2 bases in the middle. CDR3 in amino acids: CSVEDGNQPQHF. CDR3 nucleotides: TGCAGCGTTGAAGATGGCAATCAGCCCCAGCATTTT.

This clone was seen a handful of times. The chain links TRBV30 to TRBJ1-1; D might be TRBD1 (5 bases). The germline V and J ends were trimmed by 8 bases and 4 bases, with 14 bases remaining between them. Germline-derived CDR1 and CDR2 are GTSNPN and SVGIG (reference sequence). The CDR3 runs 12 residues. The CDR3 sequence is CAGHVLITEAFF. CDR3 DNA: TGTGCCGGACACGTTTTGATCACTGAAGCTTTCTTT.

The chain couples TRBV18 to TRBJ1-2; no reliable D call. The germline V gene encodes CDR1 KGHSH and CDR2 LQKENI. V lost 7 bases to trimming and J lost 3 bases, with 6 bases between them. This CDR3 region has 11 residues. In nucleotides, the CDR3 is TGTGCCAGCTTTGGGGACTATGGCTACACCTTC. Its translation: CASFGDYGYTF.

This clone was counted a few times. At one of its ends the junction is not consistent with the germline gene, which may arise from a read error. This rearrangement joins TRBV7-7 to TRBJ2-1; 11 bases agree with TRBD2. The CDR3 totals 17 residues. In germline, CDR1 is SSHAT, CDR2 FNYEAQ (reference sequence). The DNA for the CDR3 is TGTGCTAGCAGCCCAGGGTCCGGGACTAGCGGTCACAATGAGCAGTTCTTC. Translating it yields CASSPGSGTSGHNEQFF.

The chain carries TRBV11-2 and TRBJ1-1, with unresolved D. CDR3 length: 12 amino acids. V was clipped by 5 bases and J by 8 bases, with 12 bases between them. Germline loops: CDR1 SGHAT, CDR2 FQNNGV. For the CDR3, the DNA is TGTGCCAGCAGCCCCCGAGGTCCCGAAGCTTTCTTT. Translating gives CASSPRGPEAFF.

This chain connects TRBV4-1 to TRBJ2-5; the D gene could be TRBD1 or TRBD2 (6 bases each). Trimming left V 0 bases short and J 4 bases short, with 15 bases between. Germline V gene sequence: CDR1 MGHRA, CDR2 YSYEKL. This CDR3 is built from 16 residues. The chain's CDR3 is CASSQDPRGPRETQYF. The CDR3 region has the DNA TGCGCCAGCAGCCAAGATCCACGGGGGCCTCGAGAGACCCAGTACTTC.

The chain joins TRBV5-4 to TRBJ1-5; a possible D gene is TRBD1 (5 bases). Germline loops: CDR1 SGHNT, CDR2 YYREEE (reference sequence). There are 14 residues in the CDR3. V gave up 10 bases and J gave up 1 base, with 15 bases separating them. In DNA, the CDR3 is TGTGCCTACACACGAGGGGCAAGCAATCAGCCCCAGCATTTT. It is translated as CAYTRGASNQPQHF.

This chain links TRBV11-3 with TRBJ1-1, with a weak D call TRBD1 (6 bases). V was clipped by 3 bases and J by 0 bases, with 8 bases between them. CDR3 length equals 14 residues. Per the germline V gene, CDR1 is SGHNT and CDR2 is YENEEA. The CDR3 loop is CASSFAGVNTEAFF. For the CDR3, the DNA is TGTGCCAGCAGCTTCGCAGGGGTGAACACTGAAGCTTTCTTT.

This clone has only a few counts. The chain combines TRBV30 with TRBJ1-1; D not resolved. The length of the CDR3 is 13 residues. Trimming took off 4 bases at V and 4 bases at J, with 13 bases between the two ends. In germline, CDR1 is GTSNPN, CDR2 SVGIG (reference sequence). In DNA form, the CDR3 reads TGTGCCTGGAATGCGCTCCGGGGCACTGAAGCTTTCTTT. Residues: CAWNALRGTEAFF.

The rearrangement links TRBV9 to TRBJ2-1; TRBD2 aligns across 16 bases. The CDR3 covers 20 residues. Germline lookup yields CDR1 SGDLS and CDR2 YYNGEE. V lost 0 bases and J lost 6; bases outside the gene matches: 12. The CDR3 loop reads CASSVDEGTSGRAAGNEQFF. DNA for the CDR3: TGTGCCAGCAGCGTAGATGAGGGGACTAGCGGGAGGGCGGCTGGCAATGAGCAGTTCTTC. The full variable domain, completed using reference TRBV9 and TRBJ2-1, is DSGVTQTPKHLITATGQRVTLRCSPRSGDLSVYWYQQSLDQGLQFLIQYYNGEERAKGNILERFSAQQFPDLHSELNLSSLELGDSALYFCASSVDEGTSGRAAGNEQFFGPGTRLTVL.

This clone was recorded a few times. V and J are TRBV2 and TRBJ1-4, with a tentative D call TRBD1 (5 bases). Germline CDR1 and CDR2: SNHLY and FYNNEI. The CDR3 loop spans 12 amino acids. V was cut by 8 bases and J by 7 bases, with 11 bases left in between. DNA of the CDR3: TGTGCCAGCTCCTCCCAGGGTGAAAAACTGTTTTTT. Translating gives CASSSQGEKLFF.

The CDR3 region is CASSDSPRVQDGYTF. The CDR3 coding sequence is TGTGCCAGCAGCGACAGTCCCAGGGTTCAGGATGGCTACACCTTC. The rearrangement links TRBV7-3 to TRBJ1-2, with D tentatively TRBD1 (5 bases). V was pared by 5 bases and J by 6 bases, with 19 bases between. Germline V gene lookup returns CDR1 SGHTA and CDR2 FQGTGA. This CDR3 has 15 residues.

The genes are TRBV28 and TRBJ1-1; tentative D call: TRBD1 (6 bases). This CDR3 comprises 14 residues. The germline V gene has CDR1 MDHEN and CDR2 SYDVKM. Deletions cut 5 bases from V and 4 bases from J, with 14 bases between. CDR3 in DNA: TGTGCCAGCAGTCCGGGGACACTAACCACTGAAGCTTTCTTT. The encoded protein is CASSPGTLTTEAFF.

CDR3 amino acids: CATRELNTGELFF. CDR3 nucleotide sequence: TGTGCCACCAGGGAACTAAACACCGGGGAGCTGTTTTTT. V is TRBV27 and J is TRBJ2-2, with D possibly being TRBD1 (5 bases). CDR1 and CDR2 (germline): MNHEY, SMNVEV (reference sequence). This CDR3 contains 13 residues. Trimming removed 10 bases at V and 2 bases at J, with 11 bases between.

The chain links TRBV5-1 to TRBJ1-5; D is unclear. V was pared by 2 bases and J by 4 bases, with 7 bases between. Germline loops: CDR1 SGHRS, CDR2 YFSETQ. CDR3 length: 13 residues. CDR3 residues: CASSFTGNQPQHF. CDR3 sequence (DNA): TGCGCCAGCAGCTTTACGGGGAATCAGCCCCAGCATTTT.

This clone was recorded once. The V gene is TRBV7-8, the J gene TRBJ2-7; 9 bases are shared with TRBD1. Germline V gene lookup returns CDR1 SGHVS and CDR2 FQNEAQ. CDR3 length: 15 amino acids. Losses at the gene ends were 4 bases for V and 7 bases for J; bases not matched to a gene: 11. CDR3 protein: CASSSSGTGSREQYF. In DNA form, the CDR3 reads TGTGCCAGCAGCTCCTCCGGGACAGGGTCGCGTGAGCAGTACTTC.

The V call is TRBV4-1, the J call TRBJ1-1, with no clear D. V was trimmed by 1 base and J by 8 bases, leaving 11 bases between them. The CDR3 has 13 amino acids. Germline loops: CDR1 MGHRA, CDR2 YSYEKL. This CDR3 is CASSQAVGREAFF. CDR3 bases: TGCGCCAGCAGCCAAGCGGTCGGAAGGGAAGCTTTCTTT.

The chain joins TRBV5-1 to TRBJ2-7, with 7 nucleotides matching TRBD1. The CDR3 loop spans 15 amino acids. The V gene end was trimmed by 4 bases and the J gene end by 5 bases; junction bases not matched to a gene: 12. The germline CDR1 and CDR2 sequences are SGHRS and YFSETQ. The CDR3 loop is CASSRQDRYQDEQYF. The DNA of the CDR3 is TGCGCCAGCAGCAGGCAGGACAGGTATCAGGACGAGCAGTACTTC. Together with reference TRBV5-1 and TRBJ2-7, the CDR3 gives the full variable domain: KAGVTQTPRYLIKTRGQQVTLSCSPISGHRSVSWYQQTPGQGLQFLFEYFSETQRNKGNFPGRFSGRQFSNSRSEMNVSTLELGDSALYLCASSRQDRYQDEQYFGPGTRLTVT.

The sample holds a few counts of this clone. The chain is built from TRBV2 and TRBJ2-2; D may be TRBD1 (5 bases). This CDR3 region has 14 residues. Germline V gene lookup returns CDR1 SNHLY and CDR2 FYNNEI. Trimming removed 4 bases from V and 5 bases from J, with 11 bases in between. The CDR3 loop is CASSVTTGTGELFF. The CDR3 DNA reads TGTGCCAGCAGTGTTACCACAGGTACCGGGGAGCTGTTTTTT.

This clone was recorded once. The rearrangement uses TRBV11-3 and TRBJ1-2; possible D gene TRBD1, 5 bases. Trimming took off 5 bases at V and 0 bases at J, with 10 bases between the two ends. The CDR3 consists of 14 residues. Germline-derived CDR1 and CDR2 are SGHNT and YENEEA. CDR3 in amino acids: CASSPRGANYGYTF. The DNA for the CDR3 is TGTGCCAGCAGCCCCCGGGGCGCTAACTATGGCTACACCTTC.

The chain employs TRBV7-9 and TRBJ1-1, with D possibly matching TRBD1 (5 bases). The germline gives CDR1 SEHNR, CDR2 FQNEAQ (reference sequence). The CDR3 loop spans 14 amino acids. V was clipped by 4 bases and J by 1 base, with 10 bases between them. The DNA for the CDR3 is TGTGCCAGCAGCTCTGGGGGACCGAACACTGAAGCTTTCTTT. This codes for CASSSGGPNTEAFF.

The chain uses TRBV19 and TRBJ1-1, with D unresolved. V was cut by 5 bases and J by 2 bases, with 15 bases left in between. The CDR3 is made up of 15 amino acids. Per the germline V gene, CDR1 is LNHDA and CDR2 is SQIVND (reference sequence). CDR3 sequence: CASSPAPRVNTEAFF. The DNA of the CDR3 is TGTGCCAGTAGTCCCGCGCCCCGGGTTAACACTGAAGCTTTCTTT. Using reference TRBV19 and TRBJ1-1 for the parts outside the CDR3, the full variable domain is DGGITQSPKYLFRKEGQNVTLSCEQNLNHDAMYWYRQDPGQGLRLIYYSQIVNDFQKGDIAEGYSVSREKKESFPLTVTSAQKNPTAFYLCASSPAPRVNTEAFFGQGTRLTVV.

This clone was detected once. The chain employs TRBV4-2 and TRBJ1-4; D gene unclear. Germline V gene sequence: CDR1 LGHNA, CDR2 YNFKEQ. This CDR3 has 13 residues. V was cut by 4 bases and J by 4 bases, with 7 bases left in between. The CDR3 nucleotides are TGTGCCAGCAGCCTGGAGGTTAATGAAAAACTGTTTTTT. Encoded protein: CASSLEVNEKLFF.

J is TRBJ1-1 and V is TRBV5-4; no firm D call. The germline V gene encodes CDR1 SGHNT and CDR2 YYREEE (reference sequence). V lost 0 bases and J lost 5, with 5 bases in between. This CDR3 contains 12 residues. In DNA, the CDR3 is TGTGCCAGCAGCTTGGGGAGAACTGAAGCTTTCTTT. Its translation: CASSLGRTEAFF. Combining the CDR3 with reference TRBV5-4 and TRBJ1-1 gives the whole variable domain ETGVTQSPTHLIKTRGQQVTLRCSSQSGHNTVSWYQQALGQGPQFIFQYYREEENGRGNFPPRFSGLQFPNYSSELNVNALELDDSALYLCASSLGRTEAFFGQGTRLTVV.

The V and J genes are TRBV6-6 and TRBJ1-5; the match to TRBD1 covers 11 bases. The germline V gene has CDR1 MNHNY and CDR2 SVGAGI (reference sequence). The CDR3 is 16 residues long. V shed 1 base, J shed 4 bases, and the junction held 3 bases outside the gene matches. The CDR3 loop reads CASSYFRDRGNQPQHF. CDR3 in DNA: TGTGCCAGCAGTTACTTTCGGGACAGGGGGAATCAGCCCCAGCATTTT.

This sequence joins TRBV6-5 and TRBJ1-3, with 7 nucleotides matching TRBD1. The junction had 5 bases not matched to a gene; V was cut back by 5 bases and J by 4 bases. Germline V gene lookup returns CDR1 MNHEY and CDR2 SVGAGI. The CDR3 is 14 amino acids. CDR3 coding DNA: TGTGCCAGCAGTACCGGGACAGCCGGAAACACCATATATTTT. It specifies CASSTGTAGNTIYF.

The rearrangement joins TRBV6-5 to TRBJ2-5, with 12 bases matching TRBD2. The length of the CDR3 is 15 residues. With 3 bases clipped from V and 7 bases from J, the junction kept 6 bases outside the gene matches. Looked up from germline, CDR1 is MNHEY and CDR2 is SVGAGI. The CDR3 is CASSYLAGGAGTQYF. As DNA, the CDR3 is TGTGCCAGCAGTTATCTAGCGGGAGGGGCGGGGACCCAGTACTTC.

CDR3 in DNA: TGTGCCAGCAGCCCAGGGGCGGGAGAAGGGTACAATGAGCAGTTCTTC. Amino acid sequence: CASSPGAGEGYNEQFF. The chain employs TRBV4-2 and TRBJ2-1; possibly TRBD2 for D (7 bases). The CDR3 runs to 16 residues. From germline, CDR1 is LGHNA and CDR2 YNFKEQ. V dropped 4 bases and J dropped 4 bases, with 17 bases sitting between them.

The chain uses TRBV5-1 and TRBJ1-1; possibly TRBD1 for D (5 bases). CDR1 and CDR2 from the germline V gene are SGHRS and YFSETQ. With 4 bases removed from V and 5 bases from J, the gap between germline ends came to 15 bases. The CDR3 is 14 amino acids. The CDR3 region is CASSPEGGATEAFF. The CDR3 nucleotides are TGCGCCAGCAGCCCGGAGGGCGGGGCGACTGAAGCTTTCTTT.